What follows are 8 T cell receptor beta chains derived from one specimen sequenced in a study of T cell clones after liver transplantation. Profiling relied on immunoSEQ multiplex PCR, and the TCRdb table lists in-frame clones only, not all of them. Among 93,000 or so clones, around 84% were seen once, and the ten largest hold approximately 3%. The sample here was CD4+ T cells from blood, taken approximately 45 months after liver transplant. These receptors all stem from a human patient who received a liver transplant. Some T cells may trace back to the graft donor.

The V and J genes are TRBV7-3 and TRBJ2-2; 8 bases map to TRBD2. With V trimmed by 5 bases and J by 5 bases, 10 bases remained unmatched. This CDR3 has 16 amino acids. Looked up from germline, CDR1 is SGHTA and CDR2 is FQGTGA. Here the CDR3 reads CASSPSSGSGTGELFF. The CDR3 region has the DNA TGTGCCAGCAGCCCGTCAAGCGGGAGCGGGACCGGGGAGCTGTTTTTT. Full variable domain (rest looked up from reference TRBV7-3 and TRBJ2-2): GAGVSQTPSNKVTEKGKYVELRCDPISGHTALYWYRQSLGQGPEFLIYFQGTGAADDSGLPNDRFFAVRPEGSVSTLKIQRTERGDSAVYLCASSPSSGSGTGELFFGEGSRLTVL.

This clone was picked up one time. The chain employs TRBV15 and TRBJ1-6; D ambiguous. CDR3 size: 12 residues. Germline CDR1 reads LNHNV; CDR2 reads YYDKDF (reference sequence). Trimming took 3 bases from V and 7 from J, leaving 4 bases between them. The CDR3 spells CATSRANSPLHF. The CDR3 DNA is TGTGCCACCAGCAGGGCGAATTCACCCCTCCACTTT. Supplemented by reference TRBV15 and TRBJ1-6, the full variable domain reads DAMVIQNPRYQVTQFGKPVTLSCSQTLNHNVMYWYQQKSSQAPKLLFHYYDKDFNNEADTPDNFQSRRPNTSFCFLDIRSPGLGDTAMYLCATSRANSPLHFGNGTRLTVT.

The CDR3 DNA reads as TGTGCCTGGGGGACTGCAGATACGCAGTATTTT. This sequence encodes CAWGTADTQYF. V and J are TRBV30 and TRBJ2-3, with a possible D match to TRBD2 (6 bases). CDR3 length: 11 amino acids. The germline V and J ends were trimmed by 5 bases and 4 bases, with 7 bases remaining between them. Per germline, CDR1 GTSNPN and CDR2 SVGIG (reference sequence).

This chain joins TRBV5-4 and TRBJ1-1; 12 bases match TRBD1. There are 15 residues in the CDR3. CDR1 and CDR2 from the germline V gene are SGHNT and YYREEE (reference sequence). The ends lost 3 bases at V and 4 bases at J; junction bases unmatched: 4. The CDR3 nucleotides read TGTGCCAGCAGCTGGGGACAGGGGGCGGTCACTGAAGCTTTCTTT. Translated, it gives CASSWGQGAVTEAFF.

The rearrangement links TRBV5-1 to TRBJ2-5, with TRBD2 matching 9 bases. With 7 bases clipped from V and 2 bases from J, the junction kept 3 bases outside the gene matches. The CDR3 extends over 13 amino acids. Germline lookup yields CDR1 SGHRS and CDR2 YFSETQ. The CDR3 region is CASSSGDQETQYF. In DNA, the CDR3 is TGCGCCAGCTCTAGCGGGGATCAAGAGACCCAGTACTTC.

The chain employs TRBV2 and TRBJ1-1, with 7 bases aligning to TRBD1. CDR1 SNHLY and CDR2 FYNNEI come from the germline V gene. V lost 4 bases, J lost 2 bases, and 4 bases stayed unmatched. The CDR3 loop spans 14 amino acids. The CDR3 sequence is CASSVAGGNTEAFF. The CDR3 DNA reads as TGTGCCAGCAGTGTGGCAGGGGGAAACACTGAAGCTTTCTTT.

This chain links TRBV10-3 with TRBJ1-1; the match to TRBD1 covers 8 bases. Germline CDR1 ENHRY, CDR2 SYGVKD. The trim removed 3 bases at V and 4 bases at J, leaving 7 bases unmatched. The CDR3 runs to 15 residues. CDR3 nucleotides: TGTGCCATCAGTGACAGGGGGCCGGCGGGCACTGAAGCTTTCTTT. Its protein is CAISDRGPAGTEAFF.

The genes are TRBV6-5 and TRBJ2-1; TRBD2 aligns across 8 bases. V shed 2 bases and J 4 bases; nucleotides not matched to a gene: 7. Germline assignment: CDR1 MNHEY and CDR2 SVGAGI. This CDR3 contains 16 residues. CDR3 DNA sequence: TGTGCCAGCAGTTACCTAGGGAGCGGGGGATACAATGAGCAGTTCTTC. Protein product: CASSYLGSGGYNEQFF.